This T cell receptor beta chain was found in a study of cytomegalovirus exposure and HLA in healthy donors. Broader study findings: TCR beta chain V- and J-gene trimming was linked, in a later analysis, to a missense variant in DCLRE1C. TCR beta V segments were, for the most part, productive about 87% or about 30% of the time in an earlier analysis.

The PCR had 60 Vbeta and 13 Jbeta primers. TCRdb's copy holds only in-frame clones and misses some; the assay was immunoSEQ multiplex PCR. The table includes 150,000 to 200,000 clones, around three quarters detected once. Turning to this clone: Its antigen is as yet unknown. One end of the junction does not line up with germline, which may come from a read error. Other nucleotide sequences in the sample specify the same CDR3.

Per germline, CDR1 MNHNS and CDR2 SASEGT. There are 15 residues in the CDR3. The origin of this receptor is a woman aged 50 to 65 in good health and CMV-seronegative. The chain is built from TRBV6-1 and TRBJ1-6, with TRBD1 identical over 7 bases. The sample taken for sequencing was PBMCs. The CDR3 region has the DNA TGTGCCAGCAGCCCGGGACAGTACTATAATTCCCCCCTCCACTTT. Protein sequence: CASSPGQYYNSPLHF.